This T cell receptor beta chain appears in the sequencing data of a study of STAT5B mutations in CD4+ large granular lymphocyte leukemia (dated by TCRdb to between 2021 and 2022). For the wider study: Among healthy controls, the CDR3 'QG' motif was associated with a particular HLA allele. The study compared the TCRbeta repertoires of patients with CD4+ T-cell large granular lymphocyte leukemia against those of healthy blood donors. Flow cytometry on FACSCanto II or FACSVerse confirmed that purified fractions exceeded 95% purity among lymphocytes.

TCRbeta rearrangements were sequenced from genomic DNA using the immunoSEQ assay at survey resolution. The paper's processing steps were these. In the TCR sequencing data, the smallest productive clonotype frequency that could be detected was 2.59 x 10-5. Only productive TCRbeta rearrangements, meaning sequences that were complete and in-frame, were kept for the analyses. Simpson clonality, calculated in the immunoSEQ Analyzer version 3.0, was used as the measure of sample clonality. Clones were grouped by frequency into very rare, small, medium, large (1-20%) or hyperexpanded (>20%) categories. OLGA 1.2.3 estimated generation probabilities, VDJtools produced V-gene circos plots, VDJdb was queried for specificities, and GLIPH identified CDR3 motifs. TCRdb re-hosts the immuneACCESS table, in-frame sequences only. Its copies lack some clones; in the studies checked, an unresolved V gene accounts for under half of them, and the cause for the rest is not known. V, J and clone size were drawn from that table, and D and trimming were deduced from the DNA. Counted in this sample were about 33,000 clones; roughly nine tenths of them appeared once. Of the sample, less than 3.5% is held by the ten largest clones.

Healthy controls were fewer than 40 blood donors whose buffy coats came from the Finnish Red Cross blood service. All TCR-sequenced material derived from peripheral blood: patient blood samples and healthy donor buffy coats. Ficoll-Hypaque gradient centrifugation was used to isolate peripheral blood mononuclear cells. For the healthy controls, CD4+ cells were obtained from buffy coats by magnetic purification. The Gentra Puregene Cell and Tissue kit was used for genomic DNA extraction, and quantification was performed on a Qubit 2.0 fluorometer. CDR1 and CDR2, looked up from the germline V gene, are MGHDK and SYGVNS. V is reduced by 0 bases and J by 4 bases, leaving a spacing of 9 bases between them. From the cysteine up to the phenylalanine, the CDR3 has a length of 14 residues. Only the CDR3 region is kept as DNA, spanning 42 bases read in frame from base 1. This clone was picked up one time. Its antigen remains undetermined. Base qualities were left out, and no much larger clone turns up one base away.

Broad study findings and their caveats: Main leukemic clonotypes were private to each patient, although roughly 25% of the main leukemic clonotypes were found at low frequency in the non-leukemic repertoires of other patients. TRBV06-family usage was enriched among the top patient clones (8/27) compared with healthy controls (2/35). Greater clonality appeared to be present in CD4-sorted patient repertoires than in healthy CD4+ repertoires, and the difference was retained after the putative leukemic clones were removed. The data were not HLA-matched, and the higher clonality in CD4+ T-LGLL than in CD8+ T-LGLL could be due to the relatively small sample size.

This clonotype originated in a human donor in good health. The chain is encoded by TRBV25-1 joined to TRBJ1-2; a confident D gene designation cannot be given. Sequenced input: CD4+ T cells from blood buffy coats. The CDR3 protein sequence reads: CASSEYSPAYGYTF. The DNA sequence follows: TGTGCCAGCAGTGAATATAGTCCGGCCTATGGCTACACCTTC.